A selection of T cell receptor beta chains follows, all from one sample in a study of CD8+CD57+ T cells in acquired aplastic anemia. TCRdb re-called the reads with MiXCR, one entry per CDR3 protein. Of approximately 170,000 distinct CDR3 sequences in the sample, roughly 45% were seen once. Sequencing was carried out using sorted CD4+, CD8+, or CD8+CD57+ T cells (not recorded which) from PBMCs. These receptors originate from a human donor with aplastic anemia. Each CDR3 is given with its conserved first and last residue. A D gene is named only where the DNA matches it firmly. Part of the rows lack a size; the others show once, few, many or a class for expanded clones.

clone_size: few; cdr3_length: 16; d_call: TRBD1; j_call: TRBJ1-2; v_call: TRBV19; cdr3_nt: TGTGCCAGTAGTATACGCAGGGACAGAACAAACTATGGCTACACCTTC; cdr3_aa: CASSIRRDRTNYGYTF
clone_size: -; cdr3_length: 14; d_call: TRBD2; j_call: TRBJ2-7; v_call: TRBV12-5; cdr3_nt: TGTGCTAGTGGTTTGGCCGACGGGAGGGGAGAGCAGTACTTC; cdr3_aa: CASGLADGRGEQYF
clone_size: -; cdr3_length: 13; d_call: -; j_call: TRBJ1-5; v_call: TRBV20-1; cdr3_nt: TGCAGTGCCCTTGAAACTAGCAATCAGCCCCAGCATTTT; cdr3_aa: CSALETSNQPQHF
clone_size: -; cdr3_length: 18; d_call: TRBD2; j_call: TRBJ2-3; v_call: TRBV10-3; cdr3_nt: TGTGCCATCAGTGAGTCGAGTCTAGCGGACCCTAGCACAGATACGCAGTATTTT; cdr3_aa: CAISESSLADPSTDTQYF
clone_size: many; cdr3_length: 16; d_call: -; j_call: TRBJ2-5; v_call: TRBV14; cdr3_nt: TGTGCCAGCAGCCATATCGGGCGGGTCAACGGGGAGACCCAGTACTTC; cdr3_aa: CASSHIGRVNGETQYF
clone_size: -; cdr3_length: 17; d_call: -; j_call: TRBJ1-6; v_call: TRBV20-1; cdr3_nt: TGCAGTGCTAGTGTTGGGGGAGCCAGCTCCTATAATTCACCCCTCCACTTT; cdr3_aa: CSASVGGASSYNSPLHF
clone_size: -; cdr3_length: 18; d_call: TRBD1; j_call: TRBJ1-2; v_call: TRBV15; cdr3_nt: TGTGCCACCAGCGGACCAGTCCCGCCGGGACAGGAGCACGATGGCTACACCTTC; cdr3_aa: CATSGPVPPGQEHDGYTF
clone_size: -; cdr3_length: 11; d_call: -; j_call: TRBJ1-1; v_call: TRBV20-1; cdr3_nt: TGCAGTGCCCACGGGTACACTGAAGCTTTCTTT; cdr3_aa: CSAHGYTEAFF
clone_size: -; cdr3_length: 14; d_call: TRBD1; j_call: TRBJ1-1; v_call: TRBV3-1; cdr3_nt: TGTGCCAGCAGCCCAGGGGGCGGCGGCACTGAAGCTTTCTTT; cdr3_aa: CASSPGGGGTEAFF
clone_size: -; cdr3_length: 15; d_call: -; j_call: TRBJ1-1; v_call: TRBV10-2; cdr3_nt: TGCGCCGGCAGTGACCCCCAGGGGCTGAGCACTGAAGCTTTCTTT; cdr3_aa: CAGSDPQGLSTEAFF
clone_size: many; cdr3_length: 18; d_call: -; j_call: TRBJ2-7; v_call: TRBV20-1; cdr3_nt: TGCAGTGCCCCAGAGTATGTCGGCGGGCCGAACCGGAGGTACGAGCAGTACTTC; cdr3_aa: CSAPEYVGGPNRRYEQYF
clone_size: -; cdr3_length: 14; d_call: -; j_call: TRBJ2-6; v_call: TRBV15; cdr3_nt: TGTGCCACCAGCAGAGTGTCCGGGGCCAACGTCCTGACTTTC; cdr3_aa: CATSRVSGANVLTF
clone_size: -; cdr3_length: 18; d_call: -; j_call: TRBJ1-6; v_call: TRBV7-2; cdr3_nt: TGTGCCAGCAGCCCGGACGGTGGGGGGAGCTCCTATAATTCACCCCTCCACTTT; cdr3_aa: CASSPDGGGSSYNSPLHF
clone_size: -; cdr3_length: 17; d_call: TRBD2; j_call: TRBJ2-5; v_call: TRBV10-3; cdr3_nt: TGTGCCATCAGTGAGTCCTCGGGGGCTAGCGGGAGGGGGACCCAGTACTTC; cdr3_aa: CAISESSGASGRGTQYF
clone_size: -; cdr3_length: 11; d_call: -; j_call: TRBJ2-3; v_call: TRBV19; cdr3_nt: TGTGCCAGTAGCAATGGGGATACGCAGTATTTT; cdr3_aa: CASSNGDTQYF
clone_size: -; cdr3_length: 16; d_call: TRBD1; j_call: TRBJ2-7; v_call: TRBV9; cdr3_nt: TGTGCCAGCAGCGCAAGCGGGACAGGGGAGACCTACGAGCAGTACTTC; cdr3_aa: CASSASGTGETYEQYF
clone_size: -; cdr3_length: 13; d_call: -; j_call: TRBJ1-2; v_call: TRBV5-6; cdr3_nt: TGTGCCAGCAGCCTCGTTGGAGGGGATGGCTACACCTTC; cdr3_aa: CASSLVGGDGYTF
clone_size: -; cdr3_length: 14; d_call: TRBD1; j_call: TRBJ2-1; v_call: TRBV25-1; cdr3_nt: TGTGCCAGCATACCCGGGACAGGGACCAATGAGCAGTTCTTC; cdr3_aa: CASIPGTGTNEQFF
clone_size: -; cdr3_length: 14; d_call: TRBD2; j_call: TRBJ2-5; v_call: TRBV2; cdr3_nt: TGTGCCAGCAGTGAAGCGGCTAGCGGAGAGACCCAGTACTTC; cdr3_aa: CASSEAASGETQYF
clone_size: -; cdr3_length: 18; d_call: TRBD2; j_call: TRBJ2-7; v_call: TRBV15; cdr3_nt: TGTGCCACCAGCAGATCAGGACTAGCGGGACAGGCCACCTACGAGCAGTACTTC; cdr3_aa: CATSRSGLAGQATYEQYF